The rows below give T cell receptor beta chains drawn from one sample of a study of long-term antiretroviral therapy in people with HIV. The assay was immunoSEQ multiplex PCR, and TCRdb's table has in-frame clones only and misses some. The profile shows tens of thousands of clones, about three quarters of them singletons. Sequenced here: unsorted PBMCs, sampled 2.9 years after starting antiretroviral therapy. The receptors shown here come from a woman aged 25 to 39 with HIV. Each CDR3 is given with its conserved first and last residue. The order of the fields is V gene, J gene, clone size, CDR3 protein. Expanded clones are given a class, and other clones once, few, many or no size at all.

v_call: TRBV6-1
j_call: TRBJ1-2
clone_size: NA
cdr3_aa: CASSTVANGYTF

v_call: TRBV6-6
j_call: TRBJ1-6
clone_size: few
cdr3_aa: CASSPDRNSPLHF

v_call: TRBV5-6
j_call: TRBJ1-1
clone_size: NA
cdr3_aa: CASSLVGRNTEAFF

v_call: TRBV6-1
j_call: TRBJ1-2
clone_size: NA
cdr3_aa: CATTTIGEIDYGYTF

v_call: TRBV6-1
j_call: TRBJ1-4
clone_size: NA
cdr3_aa: CASSVKGSNEKLFF

v_call: TRBV7-9
j_call: TRBJ1-5
clone_size: few
cdr3_aa: CASSSSTGAYPDNQPQHF

v_call: TRBV9
j_call: TRBJ2-3
clone_size: NA
cdr3_aa: CASSVAQGVSPQYF

v_call: TRBV27
j_call: TRBJ1-4
clone_size: NA
cdr3_aa: CASSLFTGNEKLFF

v_call: TRBV18
j_call: TRBJ2-6
clone_size: NA
cdr3_aa: CASSPQGGASGANVLTF

v_call: TRBV6-6
j_call: TRBJ2-7
clone_size: NA
cdr3_aa: CASSTQGYEQYF

v_call: TRBV19
j_call: TRBJ2-1
clone_size: NA
cdr3_aa: CASSILLTGGNEQFF

v_call: TRBV11-2
j_call: TRBJ2-2
clone_size: NA
cdr3_aa: CASSLPTGRTGELFF

v_call: TRBV2
j_call: TRBJ1-2
clone_size: NA
cdr3_aa: CASSGRVNYGYTF

v_call: TRBV29-1
j_call: TRBJ1-4
clone_size: NA
cdr3_aa: CSVNDRGVNEKLFF

v_call: TRBV7-3
j_call: TRBJ2-1
clone_size: NA
cdr3_aa: CASSSLLSTSAGNEQFF

v_call: TRBV7-9
j_call: TRBJ2-5
clone_size: NA
cdr3_aa: CASSPRLRVGLGETQYF

v_call: TRBV5-1
j_call: TRBJ2-2
clone_size: once
cdr3_aa: CASSPGTGVNTGELFF

v_call: TRBV27
j_call: TRBJ1-5
clone_size: NA
cdr3_aa: CASSLLGTANQPQHF

v_call: TRBV13
j_call: TRBJ2-1
clone_size: NA
cdr3_aa: CASSLAGSGGFNEQFF

v_call: TRBV6-5
j_call: TRBJ2-2
clone_size: NA
cdr3_aa: CASWDGPNTGELFF

v_call: TRBV29-1
j_call: TRBJ1-2
clone_size: NA
cdr3_aa: CSVERNYGYTF

v_call: TRBV9
j_call: TRBJ1-1
clone_size: NA
cdr3_aa: CASSVGFRNTEAFF

v_call: TRBV11-2
j_call: TRBJ1-2
clone_size: once
cdr3_aa: CASRATERYGYTF

v_call: TRBV2
j_call: TRBJ1-4
clone_size: NA
cdr3_aa: CASRGTGGEKLFF

v_call: TRBV5-1
j_call: TRBJ1-1
clone_size: NA
cdr3_aa: CASSLEGEAFF

v_call: TRBV14
j_call: TRBJ1-6
clone_size: NA
cdr3_aa: CASSQGDRVSPLHF

v_call: TRBV27
j_call: TRBJ1-3
clone_size: few
cdr3_aa: CASRAPPGNTIYF

v_call: TRBV18
j_call: TRBJ2-5
clone_size: NA
cdr3_aa: CASSPRRQETQYF

v_call: TRBV5-8
j_call: TRBJ1-4
clone_size: NA
cdr3_aa: CASSVVERAEKLFF

v_call: TRBV19
j_call: TRBJ1-1
clone_size: NA
cdr3_aa: CASSPIERRGNTEAFF

v_call: TRBV7-8
j_call: TRBJ2-2
clone_size: few
cdr3_aa: CASSWRVSPDGELFF

v_call: TRBV2
j_call: TRBJ1-5
clone_size: NA
cdr3_aa: CASSEAPPPTPQHF

v_call: TRBV23-1
j_call: TRBJ1-5
clone_size: NA
cdr3_aa: CAEPDGYSNQPQHF

v_call: TRBV19
j_call: TRBJ1-1
clone_size: NA
cdr3_aa: CASSPSGNTEAFF

v_call: TRBV5-1
j_call: TRBJ1-4
clone_size: once
cdr3_aa: CASSRDREGEKLFF

v_call: TRBV7-2
j_call: TRBJ2-2
clone_size: NA
cdr3_aa: CASSLAVPTGELFF

v_call: TRBV25-1
j_call: TRBJ1-2
clone_size: NA
cdr3_aa: CASSEARPRSANYGYTF

v_call: TRBV4-1
j_call: TRBJ1-6
clone_size: NA
cdr3_aa: CASSQVSGTRALHF

v_call: TRBV2
j_call: TRBJ2-3
clone_size: once
cdr3_aa: CASSEIGGWEQSTDTQYF

v_call: TRBV19
j_call: TRBJ2-2
clone_size: medium-sized
cdr3_aa: CASTPSGVGELFF

v_call: TRBV5-1
j_call: TRBJ2-7
clone_size: NA
cdr3_aa: CASSLAALRYEQYF

v_call: TRBV11-2
j_call: TRBJ1-1
clone_size: once
cdr3_aa: CASSLLVERKAFF

v_call: TRBV5-1
j_call: TRBJ2-7
clone_size: NA
cdr3_aa: CASRRGTGTYEQYF

v_call: TRBV6-6
j_call: TRBJ1-1
clone_size: NA
cdr3_aa: CASSRGYMNTEAFF

v_call: TRBV10-3
j_call: TRBJ2-1
clone_size: NA
cdr3_aa: CAIKPTVAGYNEQFF

v_call: TRBV6-5
j_call: TRBJ2-3
clone_size: NA
cdr3_aa: CASRLGMGRTDTQYF

v_call: TRBV7-3
j_call: TRBJ2-1
clone_size: NA
cdr3_aa: CASSTTAGNEQFF

v_call: TRBV9
j_call: TRBJ1-1
clone_size: NA
cdr3_aa: CASSVGADTEAFF

v_call: TRBV19
j_call: TRBJ1-4
clone_size: NA
cdr3_aa: CASRPSGINEKLFF

v_call: TRBV11-2
j_call: TRBJ1-1
clone_size: NA
cdr3_aa: CASSPGGAGEAFF